The 30 T cell receptor beta chains reported below all come from one sample, sequenced in a study of blood T cell repertoires in COVID-19. Profiled with immunoSEQ multiplex PCR; TCRdb holds only in-frame clones, not every one. The sample records a few hundred thousand clones, roughly nine tenths being singletons. The sequencing sample was made of PBMCs or T cells enriched from blood (not recorded which). The receptors were sampled from a middle-aged woman who had been exposed to COVID-19.

The chain employs TRBV19 and TRBJ2-1; 8 positions match TRBD1. The CDR3 extends over 16 amino acids. Germline-derived CDR1 and CDR2 are LNHDA and SQIVND (reference sequence). Trimming at V came to 4 bases and at J to 2 bases, leaving 7 bases not matched to a gene. The CDR3: CASSNRQTGAYNEQFF. The DNA for the CDR3 is TGTGCCAGTAGTAACCGCCAGACAGGGGCCTACAATGAGCAGTTCTTC.

This clone was seen only once. The V call is TRBV7-9, the J call TRBJ2-7; D gene uncertain. V was pared by 6 bases and J by 3 bases, with 12 bases between. The germline gives CDR1 SEHNR, CDR2 FQNEAQ (reference sequence). This CDR3 has 13 amino acids. For the CDR3, the DNA is TGTGCCAGCAGACCGCAACAGAGCTACGAGCAGTACTTC. Translation gives CASRPQQSYEQYF. The full variable domain, with the rest looked up from reference TRBV7-9 and TRBJ2-7, is DTGVSQNPRHKITKRGQNVTFRCDPISEHNRLYWYRQTLGQGPEFLTYFQNEAQLEKSRLLSDRFSAERPKGSFSTLEIQRTEQGDSAMYLCASRPQQSYEQYFGPGTRLTVT.

This chain links TRBV2 with TRBJ2-2, with 12 bases matching TRBD2. The V segment lost 3 bases and the J segment 6 bases; nucleotides outside the gene matches: 5. Germline V gene lookup returns CDR1 SNHLY and CDR2 FYNNEI. The CDR3 is made up of 16 amino acids. The CDR3 sequence: CASSESSGGAAGELFF. Written as DNA, the CDR3 is TGTGCCAGCAGTGAGTCTAGCGGGGGGGCAGCCGGGGAGCTGTTTTTT.

The V call is TRBV27, the J call TRBJ1-1; 7 nucleotides align to TRBD1. The CDR3 has 14 residues. CDR1 MNHEY and CDR2 SMNVEV come from the germline V gene (reference sequence). V shed 8 bases, J shed 1 base, and the junction held 7 bases outside the gene matches. CDR3 nucleotide sequence: TGTGCCAGCCGTAGGACAGGAGCGAACACTGAAGCTTTCTTT. The encoded protein is CASRRTGANTEAFF.

V gene TRBV6-1 combines with J gene TRBJ1-4; 9 bases line up with TRBD1. From germline, CDR1 is MNHNS and CDR2 SASEGT. The CDR3 sequence is 15 residues long. Unmatched junction bases numbered 8, after V lost 2 bases and J lost 10 bases. CDR3 residues: CASSENQDRGRKLFF. CDR3 in DNA: TGTGCCAGCAGTGAAAACCAGGACAGGGGCCGAAAACTGTTTTTT.

The J gene is TRBJ2-7, the V gene TRBV24-1, with a possible D match to TRBD2 (6 bases). This CDR3 has 16 residues. Germline CDR1 and CDR2: KGHDR and SFDVKD. Trimming shortened V by 4 bases and J by 0 bases, and 15 bases separated the two germline ends. In DNA, the CDR3 is TGTGCCACCAGTGACTCCCCCGGAGGGGACTCCTACGAGCAGTACTTC. Translated: CATSDSPGGDSYEQYF.

J is TRBJ2-3 and V is TRBV5-1; 8 bases match TRBD2. The V segment lost 4 bases and the J segment 0 bases; nucleotides outside the gene matches: 7. CDR1 SGHRS and CDR2 YFSETQ come from the germline V gene. This CDR3 is 16 amino acids long. CDR3 DNA sequence: TGCGCCAGCAGCCGACTGGGACTAGACAGCACAGATACGCAGTATTTT. Translating it yields CASSRLGLDSTDTQYF.

The chain employs TRBV3-1 (or the pseudogene TRBV3-2) and TRBJ1-2, with 8 bases that match TRBD1. CDR3 size: 13 residues. CDR1 and CDR2 (germline): LGHDT, YNNKEL (reference sequence). The trim removed 3 bases at V and 8 bases at J, leaving 5 bases unmatched. The CDR3 sequence: CASSQTGDRGYTF. In DNA, the CDR3 is TGTGCCAGCAGCCAGACAGGGGATCGCGGCTACACCTTC.

This chain uses TRBV27 with TRBJ2-4; 10 bases match TRBD1. Germline V gene lookup returns CDR1 MNHEY and CDR2 SMNVEV (reference sequence). Trimming took 4 bases from V and 1 from J; bases not matched to a gene: 4. The CDR3 spans 16 residues. CDR3 coding DNA: TGTGCCAGCAGTTCGACAGGGGGCCGGGCCAAAAACATTCAGTACTTC. Translation: CASSSTGGRAKNIQYF.

The chain is built from TRBV7-8 and TRBJ1-2; D not resolved. Per germline, CDR1 SGHVS and CDR2 FQNEAQ. Trimming left V 5 bases short and J 4 bases short, with 11 bases between. The CDR3 extends over 13 amino acids. The CDR3 sequence: CASSLDIPYGYTF. The CDR3 DNA reads as TGTGCCAGCAGCCTAGACATACCCTATGGCTACACCTTC.

This sequence joins TRBV5-1 and TRBJ2-2; TRBD1 aligns across 9 bases. The CDR3 has 15 amino acids. Germline assignment: CDR1 SGHRS and CDR2 YFSETQ. The ends lost 2 bases at V and 4 bases at J; junction bases unmatched: 3. The CDR3 sequence: CASSFGTGTTGELFF. CDR3 DNA sequence: TGCGCCAGCAGCTTCGGGACAGGGACCACCGGGGAGCTGTTTTTT.

This clone was recorded once. The chain employs TRBV11-3 and TRBJ1-1; 9 bases agree with TRBD1. The CDR3 totals 18 residues. The germline V gene has CDR1 SGHNT and CDR2 YENEEA. J lost 4 bases, V lost 0 bases, and 12 bases had no gene match. The CDR3 nucleotides read TGTGCCAGCAGCTTAGATGGGTTGGACAGGGGCTTGAGCACTGAAGCTTTCTTT. This encodes CASSLDGLDRGLSTEAFF.

The rearrangement joins TRBV19 to TRBJ2-6, with 7 bases aligning to TRBD2. The J segment lost 5 bases and the V segment lost 7 bases, leaving 5 bases of the junction unmatched. The CDR3 is made up of 14 amino acids. Per the germline V gene, CDR1 is LNHDA and CDR2 is SQIVND (reference sequence). CDR3 residues: CASTPGGRANVLTF. The CDR3 DNA is TGTGCCAGTACCCCGGGGGGTCGGGCCAACGTCCTGACTTTC.

The chain couples TRBV18 to TRBJ2-7, with 14 positions matching TRBD2. J lost 7 bases, V lost 4 bases, and 9 bases had no gene match. The CDR3 consists of 16 residues. Germline-derived CDR1 and CDR2 are KGHSH and LQKENI. The CDR3 nucleotides are TGTGCCAGCTCACGACCGGGACTAGCGGGAGATCGGGAGCAGTACTTC. Residues: CASSRPGLAGDREQYF.

This clone appeared a single time. The chain has TRBV30 and TRBJ2-2; perhaps TRBD2 as D (6 bases). The CDR3 covers 15 residues. Looked up from germline, CDR1 is GTSNPN and CDR2 is SVGIG (reference sequence). The V end lost 4 bases, the J end lost 2 bases, and 14 bases lay between the germline ends. CDR3 protein: CAWIESGVNTGELFF. CDR3 in DNA: TGTGCCTGGATTGAATCGGGGGTTAACACCGGGGAGCTGTTTTTT.

V is TRBV3-1 (or the pseudogene TRBV3-2) and J is TRBJ2-2; perhaps TRBD2 as D (6 bases). The CDR3 has 15 residues. Germline V lookup: CDR1 LGHDT, CDR2 YNNKEL (reference sequence). V was clipped by 2 bases and J by 4 bases, with 11 bases between them. For the CDR3, the DNA is TGTGCCAGCAGCCAACGGCGGGGACCCACCGGGGAGCTGTTTTTT. Amino acids: CASSQRRGPTGELFF.

A few counts support this clone. This rearrangement joins TRBV10-3 to TRBJ2-7; D ambiguous. V lost 3 bases, J lost 5 bases, and 8 bases lay in between. The CDR3 has 12 amino acids. Germline V lookup: CDR1 ENHRY, CDR2 SYGVKD. CDR3 bases: TGTGCCATCAGTGACAGGTCCGACGAGCAGTACTTC. This gives the protein CAISDRSDEQYF.

V is TRBV19 and J is TRBJ2-7; no reliable D call. The CDR3 totals 11 residues. V lost 5 bases and J 3 bases, leaving 5 bases between the germline ends. Germline V lookup: CDR1 LNHDA, CDR2 SQIVND (reference sequence). The chain's CDR3 is CASSDFYEQYF. CDR3 nucleotides: TGTGCCAGTAGTGACTTCTACGAGCAGTACTTC.

J is TRBJ2-3 and V is TRBV7-6; D is perhaps TRBD2 (6 bases). This CDR3 has 16 amino acids. The V and J ends lost 0 bases and 0 bases respectively, with 10 bases between them. CDR1 is SGHVS and CDR2 is FNYEAQ in the germline V gene. The CDR3: CASSLARSGSTDTQYF. As DNA, the CDR3 is TGTGCCAGCAGCTTAGCGCGAAGCGGGAGCACAGATACGCAGTATTTT.

V and J are TRBV2 and TRBJ1-2; 10 nucleotides align to TRBD1. The V gene's germline CDR1 is SNHLY and CDR2 FYNNEI. V shed 7 bases, J shed 8 bases, and the junction held 13 bases outside the gene matches. The CDR3 has 15 amino acids. This CDR3 reads CASNALWGTGVGYTF. In DNA, the CDR3 is TGTGCCAGCAATGCCCTTTGGGGGACAGGGGTAGGCTACACCTTC.

The genes are TRBV10-1 and TRBJ1-2; TRBD1 matches 7 bases. The CDR3 extends over 13 amino acids. CDR1 is WNHNN and CDR2 is SYGVQD in the germline V gene (reference sequence). The ends lost 4 bases at V and 5 bases at J; junction bases unmatched: 4. This chain's CDR3 is CASSGQGSYGYTF. The CDR3 DNA reads as TGCGCCAGCAGTGGACAGGGCTCGTATGGCTACACCTTC.

The chain carries TRBV4-3 and TRBJ1-3; 7 bases fit TRBD1. V was pared by 2 bases and J by 4 bases, with 5 bases of the junction left unmatched. The CDR3 runs to 15 residues. Looked up from germline, CDR1 is LGHNA and CDR2 is YSLEER. For the CDR3, the DNA is TGCGCCAGCAGCCAAATTTTACAGGGGGGAAACACCATATATTTT. Encoded protein: CASSQILQGGNTIYF.

The chain couples TRBV27 to TRBJ1-5; D gene ambiguous. Germline CDR1 is MNHEY and CDR2 is SMNVEV (reference sequence). This CDR3 spans 18 amino acids. V was pared by 6 bases and J by 0 bases, with 21 bases between. The CDR3 loop reads CASRGLGVTGYSNQPQHF. The CDR3 DNA follows: TGTGCCAGCAGAGGACTCGGCGTGACCGGATATAGCAATCAGCCCCAGCATTTT.

The sample holds a few counts of this clone. This sequence joins TRBV13 and TRBJ2-2; 9 nucleotides match TRBD2. The CDR3 is 17 residues long. Germline loops: CDR1 PRHDT, CDR2 FYEKMQ (reference sequence). The ends lost 2 bases at V and 4 bases at J; junction bases unmatched: 8. The CDR3 is CASSLPGAGGGTGELFF. The CDR3 nucleotides read TGTGCCAGCAGCTTACCGGGAGCGGGAGGAGGCACCGGGGAGCTGTTTTTT.

The chain has TRBV30 and TRBJ1-2, with a weak D call TRBD1 (6 bases). CDR1 and CDR2 from the germline V gene are GTSNPN and SVGIG (reference sequence). Trimming took off 0 bases at V and 6 bases at J, with 14 bases between the two ends. The length of the CDR3 is 14 residues. The CDR3 is CAWSVLGRGNGYTF. CDR3 DNA: TGTGCCTGGAGTGTACTGGGCAGGGGAAATGGCTACACCTTC.

The J gene is TRBJ1-1, the V gene TRBV2; D is unclear. The CDR3 contains 14 residues. Between the trimmed V and J ends, which lost 5 bases and 1 base, there was a span of 11 bases. Germline V lookup: CDR1 SNHLY, CDR2 FYNNEI. Here the CDR3 DNA reads TGTGCCAGCAGTCGACAAGGAACGAACACTGAAGCTTTCTTT. Protein product: CASSRQGTNTEAFF.

The chain employs TRBV2 and TRBJ2-3; 8 positions match TRBD2. There are 19 residues in the CDR3. J gave up 3 bases and V 2 bases, and 16 bases lay outside the gene matches. CDR1 is SNHLY, CDR2 FYNNEI, per germline. The CDR3: CASSERGPQFGGGTDTQYF. The CDR3 DNA reads TGTGCCAGCAGTGAAAGGGGCCCGCAGTTTGGCGGGGGGACAGATACGCAGTATTTT. Filled out from reference TRBV2 and TRBJ2-3, the complete variable domain reads EPEVTQTPSHQVTQMGQEVILRCVPISNHLYFYWYRQILGQKVEFLVSFYNNEISEKSEIFDDQFSVERPDGSNFTLKIRSTKLEDSAMYFCASSERGPQFGGGTDTQYFGPGTRLTVL.

The CDR3 bases are TGTGCCTGGAGTCCCGGGACAGCCAATTCACCCCTCCACTTT. It is translated as CAWSPGTANSPLHF. V usage is TRBV30 and J usage is TRBJ1-6; 7 positions match TRBD1. Germline CDR1 GTSNPN, CDR2 SVGIG (reference sequence). The CDR3 loop spans 14 amino acids. Losses at the gene ends were 2 bases for V and 7 bases for J; bases not matched to a gene: 5. Together with reference TRBV30 and TRBJ1-6, the CDR3 gives the full variable domain: SQTIHQWPATLVQPVGSPLSLECTVEGTSNPNLYWYRQAAGRGLQLLFYSVGIGQISSEVPQNLSASRPQDRQFILSSKKLLLSDSGFYLCAWSPGTANSPLHFGNGTRLTVT.

The chain employs TRBV5-1 and TRBJ2-1, with 8 bases aligning to TRBD1. The CDR3 length is 15 residues. Germline CDR1 reads SGHRS; CDR2 reads YFSETQ. V was pared by 2 bases and J by 7 bases, with 8 bases of the junction left unmatched. The CDR3 DNA sequence: TGCGCCAGCAGCTTCCAGACAGGGGATGCAAATGAGCAGTTCTTC. This gives the protein CASSFQTGDANEQFF.

This sequence joins TRBV29-1 and TRBJ1-3, with D tentatively TRBD1 (6 bases). Germline V gives CDR1 SQVTM, CDR2 ANQGSEA. This CDR3 contains 12 residues. V lost 6 bases and J lost 2, with 8 bases in between. The CDR3 coding sequence is TGCAGCGTCCGACAGGCTGGAAACACCATATATTTT. It yields the protein CSVRQAGNTIYF. Looking up the rest from reference TRBV29-1 and TRBJ1-3 gives the full variable domain: SAVISQKPSRDICQRGTSLTIQCQVDSQVTMMFWYRQQPGQSLTLIATANQGSEATYESGFVIDKFPISRPNLTFSTLTVSNMSPEDSSIYLCSVRQAGNTIYFGEGSWLTVV.